Reported below is one T cell receptor (beta chain). These data belong to a study of shared clonotypes between healthy human individuals. TCRdb keeps only in-frame clones here, not all; method: immunoSEQ multiplex PCR. The sample contains about 460,000 clones, around 77% of which appear only once. The CDR3 covers 12 residues. V lost 5 bases and J lost 4, with 8 bases in between. Germline loops: CDR1 LNHNV, CDR2 YYDKDF (reference sequence). This sequence joins TRBV15 and TRBJ1-1; D perhaps matches TRBD1 (5 bases). Input material: PBMCs. The source is a middle-aged woman in good health. Some clones in this sample may be carry-over from other donors' samples. The CDR3 nucleotides read TGTGCCACCAGCTGGGGGAGCACTGAAGCTTTCTTT. Amino acids: CATSWGSTEAFF.